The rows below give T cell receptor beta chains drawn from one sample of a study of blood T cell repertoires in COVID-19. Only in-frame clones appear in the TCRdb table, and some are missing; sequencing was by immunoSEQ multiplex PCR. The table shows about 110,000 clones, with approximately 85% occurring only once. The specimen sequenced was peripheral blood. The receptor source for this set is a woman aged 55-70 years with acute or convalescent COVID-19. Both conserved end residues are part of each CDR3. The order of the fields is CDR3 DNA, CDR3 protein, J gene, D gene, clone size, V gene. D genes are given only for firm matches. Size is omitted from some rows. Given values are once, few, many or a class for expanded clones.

CDR3nt: TGTGCCAGCAGCGATACATTATACAATGAGCAGTTCTTC
CDR3aa: CASSDTLYNEQFF
j_gene: TRBJ2-1
d_gene: .
abundance: .
v_gene: TRBV7-8

CDR3nt: TGTGCCAGCAGTTTTTCTCCCCTGGCTAGCTACGAGCAGTACTTC
CDR3aa: CASSFSPLASYEQYF
j_gene: TRBJ2-7
d_gene: .
abundance: once
v_gene: TRBV27

CDR3nt: TGCGCCAGCAGCCAAGATCCCCTAGCGGGGGGATACAACACCGGGGAGCTGTTTTTT
CDR3aa: CASSQDPLAGGYNTGELFF
j_gene: TRBJ2-2
d_gene: TRBD2
abundance: .
v_gene: TRBV4-3

CDR3nt: TGTGCCAGCACCCATCGACACGACAGGGCCGCCTACGAGCAGTACTTC
CDR3aa: CASTHRHDRAAYEQYF
j_gene: TRBJ2-7
d_gene: TRBD1
abundance: .
v_gene: TRBV6-7

CDR3nt: TGTGCCAGCAGTGATAGCGGGGCTCAAGAGACCCAGTACTTC
CDR3aa: CASSDSGAQETQYF
j_gene: TRBJ2-5
d_gene: TRBD2
abundance: .
v_gene: TRBV6-1

CDR3nt: TGTGCCAGCAGCGCGGAGGGACAGGGGATTTATGGCTACACCTTC
CDR3aa: CASSAEGQGIYGYTF
j_gene: TRBJ1-2
d_gene: TRBD1
abundance: .
v_gene: TRBV9

CDR3nt: TGTGCCAGCAGTTTATTTAGCGGGGGGACCTACGAGCAGTACTTC
CDR3aa: CASSLFSGGTYEQYF
j_gene: TRBJ2-7
d_gene: TRBD2
abundance: .
v_gene: TRBV28

CDR3nt: TGTGCCTGGAGTAAGGGACAGGGCCGCACTTCCTATGGCTACACCTTC
CDR3aa: CAWSKGQGRTSYGYTF
j_gene: TRBJ1-2
d_gene: TRBD1
abundance: .
v_gene: TRBV30

CDR3nt: TGTGCCAGCAGTTTTCCTATGGGGGCGTACGGCTATGGCTACACCTTC
CDR3aa: CASSFPMGAYGYGYTF
j_gene: TRBJ1-2
d_gene: .
abundance: .
v_gene: TRBV6-2/TRBV6-3

CDR3nt: TGTGCCAGCAGCGAGGGGGGCAGGGGGCCCGGCCGGAGCTATGGCTACACCTTC
CDR3aa: CASSEGGRGPGRSYGYTF
j_gene: TRBJ1-2
d_gene: TRBD1
abundance: .
v_gene: TRBV9

CDR3nt: TGTGCCTCATCGGATCAGGGGGCTTTCAATCAGCCCCAGCATTTT
CDR3aa: CASSDQGAFNQPQHF
j_gene: TRBJ1-5
d_gene: TRBD1
abundance: .
v_gene: TRBV6-5

CDR3nt: TGTGCCAGCAGTTCGGGTGGGGCGGGGGAGACCCAGTACTTC
CDR3aa: CASSSGGAGETQYF
j_gene: TRBJ2-5
d_gene: .
abundance: .
v_gene: TRBV28

CDR3nt: TGTGCCAGCCTGACAGCTCATTCTGGAAACACCATATATTTT
CDR3aa: CASLTAHSGNTIYF
j_gene: TRBJ1-3
d_gene: .
abundance: .
v_gene: TRBV6-5

CDR3nt: TGTGCCAGCAGCCTGACAGGGGATTCACCCCTCCACTTT
CDR3aa: CASSLTGDSPLHF
j_gene: TRBJ1-6
d_gene: TRBD1
abundance: .
v_gene: TRBV14

CDR3nt: TGTGCCTGGGCCACACAGGGACCTGGAGCTTTCTTT
CDR3aa: CAWATQGPGAFF
j_gene: TRBJ1-1
d_gene: .
abundance: .
v_gene: TRBV30

CDR3nt: TGTGCCAGCAGCTTTTCCGGGACTAGCGGGGAAGAGACCCAGTACTTC
CDR3aa: CASSFSGTSGEETQYF
j_gene: TRBJ2-5
d_gene: TRBD2
abundance: .
v_gene: TRBV11-3

CDR3nt: TGTGCCAGGTCCCGGGGTGTGAACACTGAAGCTTTCTTT
CDR3aa: CARSRGVNTEAFF
j_gene: TRBJ1-1
d_gene: .
abundance: .
v_gene: TRBV7-4

CDR3nt: TGTGCCATCAGTGCAGACAGGGCCCAAGAGACCCAGTACTTC
CDR3aa: CAISADRAQETQYF
j_gene: TRBJ2-5
d_gene: TRBD1
abundance: .
v_gene: TRBV10-3

CDR3nt: TGTGCCAGCAGTAGATGGGGGGGAGGGTACGAGCAGTACTTC
CDR3aa: CASSRWGGGYEQYF
j_gene: TRBJ2-7
d_gene: TRBD2
abundance: .
v_gene: TRBV7-2

CDR3nt: TGTGCCAGCAGCTTTTCGGGACAGGGTAATTCACCCCTCCACTTT
CDR3aa: CASSFSGQGNSPLHF
j_gene: TRBJ1-6
d_gene: TRBD1
abundance: .
v_gene: TRBV7-6

CDR3nt: TGTGCCTGGAGTGGGCTAGCGGGGGTCTACTACGAGCAGTACTTC
CDR3aa: CAWSGLAGVYYEQYF
j_gene: TRBJ2-7
d_gene: TRBD2
abundance: .
v_gene: TRBV30

CDR3nt: TGTGCCAGCAGCCGTGGCACAGAAGAGACCCAGTACTTC
CDR3aa: CASSRGTEETQYF
j_gene: TRBJ2-5
d_gene: .
abundance: .
v_gene: TRBV7-2

CDR3nt: TGTGCCAGCAGCTTAATAACTTCCCTCTACGAGCAGTACTTC
CDR3aa: CASSLITSLYEQYF
j_gene: TRBJ2-7
d_gene: .
abundance: .
v_gene: TRBV11-2

CDR3nt: TGTGCCAGTAGTATGGACACCATAGGCTATGGCTACACCTTC
CDR3aa: CASSMDTIGYGYTF
j_gene: TRBJ1-2
d_gene: .
abundance: .
v_gene: TRBV19

CDR3nt: TGTGCCTGGAGAACGACAGGGGCCGATAATTCACCCCTCCACTTT
CDR3aa: CAWRTTGADNSPLHF
j_gene: TRBJ1-6
d_gene: TRBD1
abundance: .
v_gene: TRBV30

CDR3nt: TGTGCCAGCAGCTGGGGAGGTACGAGCTCCTACGAGCAGTACTTC
CDR3aa: CASSWGGTSSYEQYF
j_gene: TRBJ2-7
d_gene: .
abundance: .
v_gene: TRBV5-4

CDR3nt: TGTGCCATCAGTGAGTTGGACAGGGGCTACGAGCAGTACTTC
CDR3aa: CAISELDRGYEQYF
j_gene: TRBJ2-7
d_gene: TRBD1
abundance: .
v_gene: TRBV10-3

CDR3nt: TGTGCCAGCAGCCAGGGGCGGGGGAAGGCAGATACGCAGTATTTT
CDR3aa: CASSQGRGKADTQYF
j_gene: TRBJ2-3
d_gene: .
abundance: .
v_gene: TRBV11-3

CDR3nt: TGCGCCAGCAGCCAGGACCCGACGGGGTATGGCTACACCTTC
CDR3aa: CASSQDPTGYGYTF
j_gene: TRBJ1-2
d_gene: .
abundance: .
v_gene: TRBV4-1

CDR3nt: TGCGCCAGCAGCCAAGATACCGGGGGTGTTTACAATGAGCAGTTCTTC
CDR3aa: CASSQDTGGVYNEQFF
j_gene: TRBJ2-1
d_gene: .
abundance: .
v_gene: TRBV4-3

CDR3nt: TGTGCCACCAGTACACAGGGGGCGCATGGCTACACCTTC
CDR3aa: CATSTQGAHGYTF
j_gene: TRBJ1-2
d_gene: TRBD1
abundance: large
v_gene: TRBV24-1

CDR3nt: TGTGCCAGCTCACGGCAACAGGGGGGGAATCAGCCCCAGCATTTT
CDR3aa: CASSRQQGGNQPQHF
j_gene: TRBJ1-5
d_gene: TRBD1
abundance: .
v_gene: TRBV18

CDR3nt: TGCGCCAGCAGCAGGCATCAGGGCATGAACACTGAAGCTTTCTTT
CDR3aa: CASSRHQGMNTEAFF
j_gene: TRBJ1-1
d_gene: .
abundance: .
v_gene: TRBV5-1

CDR3nt: TGTGCCAGTAGCGACAGTGGGACAGGGGGCTCGAGCACTGAAGCTTTCTTT
CDR3aa: CASSDSGTGGSSTEAFF
j_gene: TRBJ1-1
d_gene: TRBD1
abundance: .
v_gene: TRBV19

CDR3nt: TGCAGTGCTAGTGATCTTCGGACTAGCCACGAGACCCAGTACTTC
CDR3aa: CSASDLRTSHETQYF
j_gene: TRBJ2-5
d_gene: TRBD2
abundance: few
v_gene: TRBV20-1

CDR3nt: TGTGCCAGCAGCTCCGGAGACACCATATATTTT
CDR3aa: CASSSGDTIYF
j_gene: TRBJ1-3
d_gene: .
abundance: .
v_gene: TRBV5-4

CDR3nt: TGTGCCAGCAGCTTCGGCGGACGGACTACTGTGGGCACTGAAGCTTTCTTT
CDR3aa: CASSFGGRTTVGTEAFF
j_gene: TRBJ1-1
d_gene: .
abundance: .
v_gene: TRBV11-2

CDR3nt: TGTGCCAGCAGCCAAGTGGCCCATAGCAATCAGCCCCAGCATTTT
CDR3aa: CASSQVAHSNQPQHF
j_gene: TRBJ1-5
d_gene: .
abundance: .
v_gene: TRBV4-2

CDR3nt: TGCGCCAGCAGCCAGAGAAGGACAGGGAACACCGGGGAGCTGTTTTTT
CDR3aa: CASSQRRTGNTGELFF
j_gene: TRBJ2-2
d_gene: TRBD1
abundance: .
v_gene: TRBV4-1

CDR3nt: TGTGCCTGGAGTACAGGAGTTATTGCACCCCTCCACTTT
CDR3aa: CAWSTGVIAPLHF
j_gene: TRBJ1-6
d_gene: .
abundance: .
v_gene: TRBV30

CDR3nt: TGCGCCAGCAGCTTTGGTAGCGGGGGGGTCAATGAGCAGTTCTTC
CDR3aa: CASSFGSGGVNEQFF
j_gene: TRBJ2-1
d_gene: TRBD2
abundance: .
v_gene: TRBV5-1

CDR3nt: TGTGCCTCCCAGGGCGACCAAGAGACCCAGTACTTC
CDR3aa: CASQGDQETQYF
j_gene: TRBJ2-5
d_gene: .
abundance: .
v_gene: TRBV28

CDR3nt: TGTGCCAGCAGCTTATCACCCAGGGAACAGCCCCAGCATTTT
CDR3aa: CASSLSPREQPQHF
j_gene: TRBJ1-5
d_gene: .
abundance: .
v_gene: TRBV7-6

CDR3nt: TGTGCCAGCGCACGGAGGACAGGCAATGACTACGAGCAGTACTTC
CDR3aa: CASARRTGNDYEQYF
j_gene: TRBJ2-7
d_gene: TRBD1
abundance: once
v_gene: TRBV7-3

CDR3nt: TGTGCCAGTAGTATTATTGACAGGGGAAGTCAGCCCCAGCATTTT
CDR3aa: CASSIIDRGSQPQHF
j_gene: TRBJ1-5
d_gene: TRBD1
abundance: .
v_gene: TRBV19

CDR3nt: TGCGCCAGCAGCCAGGTGGGACAGGGAGGTGGCTACACCTTC
CDR3aa: CASSQVGQGGGYTF
j_gene: TRBJ1-2
d_gene: TRBD1
abundance: .
v_gene: TRBV4-3

CDR3nt: TGTGCCAGCAGTGAAACCTCGGGACAGGGGCGCGATGAGCAGTTCTTC
CDR3aa: CASSETSGQGRDEQFF
j_gene: TRBJ2-1
d_gene: TRBD1
abundance: .
v_gene: TRBV6-1

CDR3nt: TGTGCCAGCACGGACAGCTATGGCTACACCTTC
CDR3aa: CASTDSYGYTF
j_gene: TRBJ1-2
d_gene: .
abundance: .
v_gene: TRBV25-1

CDR3nt: TGTGCCAGCAGCCCCATCCCGTTCCGCGCAGATACGCAGTATTTT
CDR3aa: CASSPIPFRADTQYF
j_gene: TRBJ2-3
d_gene: .
abundance: .
v_gene: TRBV6-2/TRBV6-3

CDR3nt: TGTGCCAGCAGTTACTCGGAAGCCCCCCCCGGGAATGAGCAGTTCTTC
CDR3aa: CASSYSEAPPGNEQFF
j_gene: TRBJ2-1
d_gene: .
abundance: .
v_gene: TRBV6-2/TRBV6-3

CDR3nt: TGTGCCAGCAGTATAACAGGGGGAGGGGAGCAGTACTTC
CDR3aa: CASSITGGGEQYF
j_gene: TRBJ2-7
d_gene: .
abundance: .
v_gene: TRBV27

CDR3nt: TGTGCCACCAGTGAGGGGGCGCGTGGAGACTCCGGCTACACCTTC
CDR3aa: CATSEGARGDSGYTF
j_gene: TRBJ1-2
d_gene: .
abundance: .
v_gene: TRBV24-1

CDR3nt: TGCGCCAGCAGCCAAGGGCGGGGAGGAAACTATGGCTACACCTTC
CDR3aa: CASSQGRGGNYGYTF
j_gene: TRBJ1-2
d_gene: .
abundance: .
v_gene: TRBV4-3

CDR3nt: TGTGCCAGCAAGGTCGGAGAGGACAGGGAGAAACTGTTTTTT
CDR3aa: CASKVGEDREKLFF
j_gene: TRBJ1-4
d_gene: TRBD1
abundance: .
v_gene: TRBV11-3

CDR3nt: TGTGGCACGGGGGGAAGTAGCAATCAGCCCCAGCATTTT
CDR3aa: CGTGGSSNQPQHF
j_gene: TRBJ1-5
d_gene: .
abundance: once
v_gene: TRBV28